This is a list of T cell receptor beta chains from one sample in a study of shared clonotypes between healthy human individuals. Profiled with immunoSEQ multiplex PCR; TCRdb holds only in-frame clones, not every one. The data hold a few million clones, with more than 85% observed a single time. Source material: naive CD4+ T cells from PBMCs. These TCRs come from a man in his late teens or twenties in good health. Some clones in this sample may be carry-over from other donors' samples. Both conserved end residues are part of each CDR3. A D gene is named only where the DNA matches it firmly. Size is omitted from some rows. Given values are once, few, many or a class for expanded clones.

j_call,d_call,v_call,clone_size,cdr3_aa,cdr3_nt
TRBJ2-3,-,TRBV7-3,-,CASSLSLSPGLPPPDTQYF,TGTGCCAGCAGCTTATCTCTTTCCCCGGGACTCCCTCCCCCAGATACGCAGTATTTT
TRBJ2-1,TRBD2,TRBV5-1,-,CASSGAITSGKYNEQFF,TGCGCCAGCAGCGGCGCTATTACTAGCGGGAAATACAATGAGCAGTTCTTC
TRBJ2-5,-,TRBV7-9,-,CASSEHQETQYF,TGTGCCAGCAGCGAACACCAAGAGACCCAGTACTTC
TRBJ2-1,TRBD2,TRBV28,-,CASSSAGTSDNEQFF,TGTGCCAGCAGTTCAGCCGGGACTAGCGACAATGAGCAGTTCTTC
TRBJ2-5,-,TRBV6-6,-,CASMGKQTQYF,TGTGCCAGCATGGGGAAACAGACCCAGTACTTC
TRBJ1-1,-,TRBV19,once,CASSIEGYTEAFF,TGTGCCAGTAGTATCGAGGGTTACACTGAAGCTTTCTTT
TRBJ1-2,TRBD1,TRBV29-1,-,CSVASPGQPGVGVGYTF,TGCAGCGTCGCCTCACCGGGACAGCCTGGAGTAGGTGTTGGCTACACCTTC
TRBJ2-3,-,TRBV5-4,-,CASSSAREPIRKYF,TGTGCCAGCAGCTCCGCCCGCGAACCTATACGCAAGTATTTT
TRBJ2-1,-,TRBV28,-,CASSLLGQGDYNEQFF,TGTGCCAGCAGTTTACTGGGGCAGGGTGACTACAATGAGCAGTTCTTC
TRBJ1-2,-,TRBV28,once,CASSRRGYGYTF,TGTGCCAGCAGCCGCCGGGGCTATGGCTACACCTTC
TRBJ2-7,TRBD1,TRBV28,once,CASRGGSRYEQYF,TGTGCCAGCAGAGGGGGCAGCCGATACGAGCAGTACTTC
TRBJ2-1,-,TRBV5-1,-,CASSLLPGSSSEQFF,TGCGCCAGCAGCTTGTTACCCGGTAGCTCCAGTGAGCAGTTCTTC
TRBJ2-7,-,TRBV6-4,once,CASSEVRGAQQYF,TGTGCCAGCAGTGAAGTTAGGGGAGCTCAGCAGTACTTC
TRBJ2-2,-,TRBV9,-,CASSVVSANTGELFF,TGTGCCAGCAGCGTAGTTAGCGCGAACACCGGGGAGCTGTTTTTT
TRBJ1-3,-,TRBV9,-,CASSVARERGTGNTIYF,TGTGCCAGCAGCGTAGCTAGGGAAAGGGGCACTGGAAACACCATATATTTT
TRBJ1-1,TRBD1,TRBV2,-,CASRLRTGGFSTNTEAFF,TGTGCCAGCAGACTGCGGACAGGGGGATTCAGTACGAACACTGAAGCTTTCTTT
TRBJ2-3,TRBD2,TRBV11-2,-,CASSLVLAGRDTQYF,TGTGCCAGCAGCTTAGTACTAGCGGGAAGAGATACGCAGTATTTT
TRBJ2-3,-,TRBV4-1,-,CASMGRSSTDTQYF,TGCGCCAGCATGGGTCGGTCTAGCACAGATACGCAGTATTTT
TRBJ2-1,TRBD2,TRBV10-3,-,CAIRNTSGTYNEQFF,TGTGCCATCAGAAATACTAGCGGGACTTACAATGAGCAGTTCTTC
TRBJ2-3,-,TRBV13,-,CASSPNTDTQYF,TGTGCCAGCAGCCCGAACACAGATACGCAGTATTTT
TRBJ1-5,TRBD1,TRBV4-2,-,CASSGQGSGDQPQHF,TGTGCCAGCAGCGGACAGGGGTCCGGGGATCAGCCCCAGCATTTT
TRBJ1-4,-,TRBV6-1,-,CASSERVGAVRHEKLFF,TGTGCCAGCAGTGAGAGGGTCGGGGCAGTGAGGCATGAAAAACTGTTTTTT
TRBJ1-1,-,TRBV7-9,-,CASSLGGGTEAFF,TGTGCCAGCAGCTTAGGAGGTGGTACTGAAGCTTTCTTT
TRBJ2-3,-,TRBV6-5,-,CASSSAPDTQYF,TGTGCCAGCAGTTCCGCCCCGGATACGCAGTATTTT
TRBJ1-2,TRBD1,TRBV7-9,-,CASSRWTGDLGYGYTF,TGTGCCAGCAGCCGTTGGACAGGGGACCTGGGGTATGGCTACACCTTC
TRBJ1-2,-,TRBV5-1,-,CASSLIASNYGYTF,TGCGCCAGCAGCCTCATTGCCTCTAACTATGGCTACACCTTC
TRBJ1-5,TRBD1,TRBV4-2,once,CASSPRPGQGDQPQHF,TGTGCCAGCAGCCCCCGACCTGGACAGGGAGATCAGCCCCAGCATTTT
TRBJ2-1,TRBD2,TRBV2,-,CASSVGLAGGVNEQFF,TGTGCCAGCAGTGTGGGACTAGCGGGAGGTGTGAATGAGCAGTTCTTC
TRBJ1-5,TRBD1,TRBV6-1,-,CASSEALTGAQPQHF,TGTGCCAGCAGTGAAGCTCTAACAGGGGCCCAGCCCCAGCATTTT
TRBJ1-2,TRBD1,TRBV12-5,-,CASARTTGVNYGYTF,TGTGCTAGTGCCAGAACAACAGGGGTAAACTATGGCTACACCTTC